This T cell receptor (beta chain) was retrieved from a study of T cells in Graves' hyperthyroidism and ophthalmopathy. TCR beta CDR3 sequences were amplified from RNA transcripts. HTBI primers drove first-round RT-PCR of the TCR CDR3. TCRdb ran MiXCR on the multiplex PCR reads and lists one entry per CDR3 protein. This table holds 500,000 to 750,000 distinct CDR3 sequences, 12% to 15% found once. The diagnostic basis comprised clinical symptoms, serum thyroxine and TRAb, thyroid ultrasound and orbital computed tomography. The CDR3 has 15 residues. V was clipped by 5 bases and J by 1 base; unmatched bases: 4. Germline V gives CDR1 SGHAT, CDR2 FQDESV (reference sequence).

This rearrangement joins TRBV11-1 to TRBJ2-3; 9 bases fit TRBD2. Sequencing was carried out using blood. This receptor was obtained from a woman in her late teens or twenties with Graves' ophthalmopathy. The CDR3 loop reads CASSTWTSGTDTQYF. In nucleotides, the CDR3 is TGTGCCAGCAGCACCTGGACTAGCGGCACAGATACGCAGTATTTT.